Sequencing of this T cell receptor (beta chain) was carried out in a study of blood T cell repertoires in COVID-19. In the study overall: Acute and convalescent COVID-19 specimens originated in the United States, Italy and Spain.

TCRdb's copy holds only in-frame clones and misses some; the assay was immunoSEQ multiplex PCR. This table holds 150,000 or so clones, roughly 82% found once. V dropped 1 base and J dropped 4; count of bases not matched to a gene: 10. Germline V gene lookup returns CDR1 MDHEN and CDR2 SYDVKM. The CDR3 totals 18 residues. The clonotype comes from a man over 45 who had recovered from COVID-19. The chain is built from TRBV28 and TRBJ2-3, with 11 nucleotides matching TRBD2. Sequencing used PBMCs or T cells enriched from blood (not recorded which). The CDR3 nucleotides read TGTGCCAGCAGTTTATCCAAATTTAGCGGGGGGGCAGCAGATACGCAGTATTTT. Its translation: CASSLSKFSGGAADTQYF.